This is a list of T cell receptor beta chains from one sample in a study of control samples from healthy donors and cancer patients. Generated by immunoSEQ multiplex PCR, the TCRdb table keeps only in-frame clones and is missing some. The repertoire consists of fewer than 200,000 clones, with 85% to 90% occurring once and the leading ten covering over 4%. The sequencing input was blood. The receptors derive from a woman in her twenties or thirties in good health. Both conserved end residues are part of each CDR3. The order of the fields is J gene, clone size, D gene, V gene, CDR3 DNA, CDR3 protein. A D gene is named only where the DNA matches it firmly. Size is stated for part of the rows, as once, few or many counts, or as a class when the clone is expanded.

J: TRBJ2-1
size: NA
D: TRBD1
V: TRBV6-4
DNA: TGTGCCAGCAGTGACTCACTAGGGGGCAGAAATGAGCAGTTCTTC
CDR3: CASSDSLGGRNEQFF

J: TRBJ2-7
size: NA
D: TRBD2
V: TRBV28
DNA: TGTGCCAGCAGTTTAGGGCTAGCGGGTTCCTACGAGCAGTACTTC
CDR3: CASSLGLAGSYEQYF

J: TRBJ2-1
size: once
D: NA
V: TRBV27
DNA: TGTGCCAGCGGCCGGGACCTTACGTCCTACAATGAGCAGTTCTTC
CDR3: CASGRDLTSYNEQFF

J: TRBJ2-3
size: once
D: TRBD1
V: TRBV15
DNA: TGTGCCACCAGCAAAAGGACAGGGGGGCCAGATACGCAGTATTTT
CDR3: CATSKRTGGPDTQYF

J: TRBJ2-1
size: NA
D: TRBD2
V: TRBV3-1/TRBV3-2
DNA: TGTGCCAGCAGCCCGAAAGGACTAGCCTCCAATGAGCAGTTCTTC
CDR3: CASSPKGLASNEQFF

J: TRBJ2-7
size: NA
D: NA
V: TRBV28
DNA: TGTGCCAGCAGTTTACAGACCTCTGGAGAGCAGTACTTC
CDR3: CASSLQTSGEQYF

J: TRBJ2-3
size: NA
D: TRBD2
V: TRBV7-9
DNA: TGTGCCAGCAGCTACCCCTCTAGCGGGAGGGCCCCCACAGATACGCAGTATTTT
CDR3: CASSYPSSGRAPTDTQYF

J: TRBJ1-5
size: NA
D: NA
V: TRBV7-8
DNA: TGTGCCAGCAGCCCCCCGGGCCATCAGCCCCAGCATTTT
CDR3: CASSPPGHQPQHF

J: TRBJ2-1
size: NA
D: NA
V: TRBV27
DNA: TGTGCCAGCATGTTAAGCTCCTACAATGAGCAGTTCTTC
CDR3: CASMLSSYNEQFF

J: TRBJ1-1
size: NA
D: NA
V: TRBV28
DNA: TGTGCCAGCAGCTGGGCAGAGAACACTGAAGCTTTCTTT
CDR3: CASSWAENTEAFF

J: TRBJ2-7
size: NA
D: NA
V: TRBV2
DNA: TGTGCCAGCAGTTTTGCGGCCTACGAGCAGTACTTC
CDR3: CASSFAAYEQYF

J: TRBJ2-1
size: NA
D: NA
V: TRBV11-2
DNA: TGTGCCAGCAGCTTAGTCCTCAGGGTTCGGAGTGAGCAGTTCTTC
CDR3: CASSLVLRVRSEQFF

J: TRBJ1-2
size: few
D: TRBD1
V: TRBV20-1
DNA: TGCAGTACGACAGGGGACTATGGCTACACCTTC
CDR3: CSTTGDYGYTF